This paragraph covers one TCR beta chain sequence. Its cognate antigen is unknown. The sample originates from a study of PD-1 blockade in classical Hodgkin lymphoma. Study conclusions and caveats: What caused the repertoire differences, perhaps disease activity or prior therapy, remains undefined. In newly diagnosed patients, baseline TCR diversity was reportedly below that of healthy donors.

TCRdb keeps only in-frame clones here, not all; method: immunoSEQ multiplex PCR. The sample has 20,000 to 25,000 clones, roughly nine tenths seen once. Germline CDR1 and CDR2: SGHTA and FQGNSA. Trimming removed 3 bases from V and 0 bases from J, with 5 bases in between. CDR3 length equals 13 residues. Time point specified: newly diagnosed, previously untreated cHL patient sample. Out of thawed PBMCs, magnetic negative selection purified CD4+ T cells. Comparator PBMCs were from newly diagnosed, untreated classical Hodgkin lymphoma. The gene calls are TRBV7-2 and TRBJ1-1; no reliable D call. The receptor's source is a human donor with classical Hodgkin lymphoma. Source material: CD4+ T cells from blood. The CDR3 spells CASSFSVNTEAFF. The CDR3 coding sequence is TGTGCCAGCAGCTTTTCAGTGAACACTGAAGCTTTCTTT.